The 24 T cell receptor beta chains below come from one sample, sequenced in a study of cytomegalovirus exposure and HLA in healthy donors. Generated by immunoSEQ multiplex PCR, the TCRdb table keeps only in-frame clones and is missing some. The sample has about 250,000 clones, roughly 87% seen once. The sequenced material came from PBMCs. The origin of the receptors is a man aged 18 to 30 in good health and CMV-seropositive.

The genes are TRBV5-6 and TRBJ1-2; D unclear. The CDR3 is 11 amino acids. Trimming took 0 bases from V and 8 from J, leaving 5 bases between them. From germline, CDR1 is SGHDT and CDR2 YYEEEE. The CDR3 reads CASSLEGGYTF. The DNA of the CDR3 is TGTGCCAGCAGCTTGGAGGGAGGCTACACCTTC.

The V gene is TRBV5-4, the J gene TRBJ2-1; tentatively, D is TRBD2 (6 bases). This CDR3 is 15 amino acids long. Germline V gene lookup returns CDR1 SGHNT and CDR2 YYREEE (reference sequence). V was shortened by 2 bases and J by 6 bases, with 15 bases between the two germline ends. The CDR3 DNA reads TGTGCCAGCAGCTTACGGGACGGGGACTCCAATGAGCAGTTCTTC. Protein: CASSLRDGDSNEQFF. The complete variable domain, with remaining parts taken from reference TRBV5-4 and TRBJ2-1, reads ETGVTQSPTHLIKTRGQQVTLRCSSQSGHNTVSWYQQALGQGPQFIFQYYREEENGRGNFPPRFSGLQFPNYSSELNVNALELDDSALYLCASSLRDGDSNEQFFGPGTRLTVL.

The chain carries TRBV4-1 and TRBJ2-1; TRBD1 agrees at 8 bases. Germline V gene sequence: CDR1 MGHRA, CDR2 YSYEKL. This CDR3 region has 16 residues. V dropped 1 base and J dropped 0; count of bases not matched to a gene: 2. The CDR3 sequence is CASSQGQGTSYNEQFF. Written as DNA, the CDR3 is TGCGCCAGCAGCCAAGGACAGGGGACCTCCTACAATGAGCAGTTCTTC.

The chain combines TRBV6-4 with TRBJ2-1; 9 bases are shared with TRBD2. V lost 4 bases and J lost 8; bases outside the gene matches: 9. The germline CDR1 and CDR2 sequences are MRHNA and SNTAGT. This CDR3 region has 15 residues. Written as DNA, the CDR3 is TGTGCCAGCAGTGGGAAAGCGGGAGGTGTCTATGAGCAGTTCTTC. This codes for CASSGKAGGVYEQFF.

This chain joins TRBV6-5 and TRBJ1-1; 7 nucleotides line up with TRBD1. This CDR3 contains 13 residues. Trimming at V came to 5 bases and at J to 1 base, leaving 1 base not matched to a gene. Germline CDR1 MNHEY, CDR2 SVGAGI. The CDR3 region is CASSRDRNTEAFF. The DNA of the CDR3 is TGTGCCAGCAGTCGGGACAGGAACACTGAAGCTTTCTTT.

The rearrangement joins TRBV5-1 to TRBJ1-4; D is perhaps TRBD1 (5 bases). CDR1 SGHRS and CDR2 YFSETQ come from the germline V gene. V was trimmed by 7 bases and J by 6 bases, leaving 16 bases between them. The CDR3 is made up of 14 amino acids. The CDR3 nucleotides read TGCGCCAGCCACGAGGCGGGGGGAGATGAAAAACTGTTTTTT. The encoded protein is CASHEAGGDEKLFF. Full variable domain (missing parts from reference TRBV5-1 and TRBJ1-4): KAGVTQTPRYLIKTRGQQVTLSCSPISGHRSVSWYQQTPGQGLQFLFEYFSETQRNKGNFPGRFSGRQFSNSRSEMNVSTLELGDSALYLCASHEAGGDEKLFFGSGTQLSVL.

V usage is TRBV21-1 and J usage is TRBJ2-5; the table calls TRBD2, which could not be checked here. TRBV21-1 is listed as a pseudogene. There are 17 residues in the CDR3. The CDR3 DNA reads TGTGCCAGCAGCAAATTCGAATTGCGAGCATCTCAAGAGACCCAGTACTTC. This translates into CASSKFELRASQETQYF.

The chain carries TRBV6-1 and TRBJ1-1, with 7 bases aligning to TRBD1. The V and J ends lost 6 bases and 5 bases, in that order; junction bases with no gene match: 6. CDR3 length equals 13 residues. Germline CDR1 and CDR2: MNHNS and SASEGT. CDR3 sequence reads: CASSPQGGTEAFF. CDR3 DNA: TGTGCCAGCAGCCCCCAGGGGGGTACTGAAGCTTTCTTT.

V and J are TRBV9 and TRBJ1-2; no reliable D call. V lost 0 bases, J lost 0 bases, and 9 bases lay in between. The germline V gene has CDR1 SGDLS and CDR2 YYNGEE. This CDR3 has 15 residues. The CDR3 DNA reads as TGTGCCAGCAGCGTAGCTGACACTCCTAACTATGGCTACACCTTC. Translated, it gives CASSVADTPNYGYTF.

The genes are TRBV27 and TRBJ2-1; D call uncertain. The length of the CDR3 is 16 residues. Germline V lookup: CDR1 MNHEY, CDR2 SMNVEV (reference sequence). The V gene lost 6 bases and the J gene lost 4 bases, with 19 bases spanning the gap. CDR3 nucleotides: TGTGCCAGCAGCCCTTCAAGCGCGGCCGCATACAATGAGCAGTTCTTC. The encoded protein is CASSPSSAAAYNEQFF.

The chain uses TRBV5-6 and TRBJ1-3, with no clear D. The CDR3 runs 14 residues. Germline-derived CDR1 and CDR2 are SGHDT and YYEEEE. The V gene lost 0 bases and the J gene lost 1 base, with 5 bases spanning the gap. The CDR3 DNA sequence: TGTGCCAGCAGCTTGGTACGGTCTGGAAACACCATATATTTT. This encodes CASSLVRSGNTIYF.

The J gene is TRBJ2-7, the V gene TRBV10-1; 7 bases map to TRBD1. CDR1 and CDR2 (germline): WNHNN, SYGVQD (reference sequence). This CDR3 comprises 15 residues. Trimming took 3 bases from V and 3 from J; bases not matched to a gene: 8. The CDR3 DNA reads as TGCGCCAGCAGTGATGTCCGGACAGGTCTCTACGAGCAGTACTTC. Translated: CASSDVRTGLYEQYF.

This rearrangement joins TRBV4-1 to TRBJ2-7, with TRBD1 matching over 10 bases. Germline V gene data show CDR1 as MGHRA and CDR2 as YSYEKL. V shed 4 bases and J 4 bases; nucleotides not matched to a gene: 7. The CDR3 is made up of 15 amino acids. The CDR3 sequence: CASSRGTGVGYEQYF. CDR3 nucleotide sequence: TGCGCCAGCAGCCGAGGGACAGGGGTAGGGTACGAGCAGTACTTC.

The chain combines TRBV9 with TRBJ1-4, with 9 bases fitting TRBD1. The V gene end was trimmed by 2 bases and the J gene end by 5 bases; junction bases not matched to a gene: 4. This CDR3 comprises 15 residues. Germline V lookup: CDR1 SGDLS, CDR2 YYNGEE. The CDR3 protein is CASSVAGQGNEKLFF. Written as DNA, the CDR3 is TGTGCCAGCAGCGTGGCGGGACAGGGAAATGAAAAACTGTTTTTT.

This rearrangement joins TRBV9 to TRBJ2-7; 8 nucleotides agree with TRBD1. Germline-derived CDR1 and CDR2 are SGDLS and YYNGEE. The CDR3 extends over 15 amino acids. The V segment lost 0 bases and the J segment 9 bases; nucleotides outside the gene matches: 11. The CDR3, as DNA: TGTGCCAGCAGCGTAGATGGCAGGGGGCCCTTGGGGCAGTACTTC. It encodes CASSVDGRGPLGQYF.

The chain combines TRBV5-1 with TRBJ1-5; D is undetermined. Germline V gives CDR1 SGHRS, CDR2 YFSETQ. There are 12 residues in the CDR3. With 4 bases removed from V and 6 bases from J, the gap between germline ends came to 8 bases. CDR3 residues: CASSPDGQPQHF. The CDR3 DNA reads as TGCGCCAGCAGCCCGGACGGTCAGCCCCAGCATTTT.

The chain is built from TRBV7-6 and TRBJ1-5; D is ambiguous. CDR1 and CDR2 (germline): SGHVS, FNYEAQ. The CDR3 is made up of 13 amino acids. Trimming left V 0 bases short and J 3 bases short, with 3 bases between. The CDR3 bases are TGTGCCAGCAGCTTAGCGGTCAATCAGCCCCAGCATTTT. Translated, it gives CASSLAVNQPQHF.

The gene calls are TRBV28 and TRBJ1-1; D call uncertain. Trimming left V 8 bases short and J 0 bases short, with 7 bases between. Germline-derived CDR1 and CDR2 are MDHEN and SYDVKM. CDR3 length: 12 amino acids. The CDR3: CASGGMNTEAFF. The CDR3 DNA sequence: TGTGCCAGCGGAGGAATGAACACTGAAGCTTTCTTT.

This clone was found many times. V is TRBV18 and J is TRBJ2-5; tentatively, D is TRBD2 (6 bases). V was trimmed by 2 bases and J by 5 bases, leaving 12 bases between them. The germline gives CDR1 KGHSH, CDR2 LQKENI. The CDR3 runs to 14 residues. In DNA form, the CDR3 reads TGTGCCAGCTCACCAAGGGGACTCCGGGAGACCCAGTACTTC. Translating it yields CASSPRGLRETQYF.

The chain links TRBV4-2 to TRBJ2-5; D not certain. Deletions cut 0 bases from V and 13 bases from J, with 15 bases between. The CDR3 consists of 13 residues. Germline-derived CDR1 and CDR2 are LGHNA and YNFKEQ. The CDR3 region is CASSQDFGSLSYF. Written as DNA, the CDR3 is TGTGCCAGCAGCCAAGACTTCGGAAGCCTATCGTACTTC.

The chain uses TRBV7-7 and TRBJ2-3; the D gene is possibly TRBD2 (6 bases). V was cut by 1 base and J by 2 bases, with 13 bases left in between. Germline assignment: CDR1 SSHAT and CDR2 FNYEAQ (reference sequence). CDR3 length: 16 residues. The CDR3 is CASSLGVSGTTDTQYF. DNA of the CDR3: TGTGCCAGCAGCTTAGGGGTTAGCGGCACCACAGATACGCAGTATTTT.

The chain recombines TRBV6-1 with TRBJ2-3, with 11 bases identical to TRBD1. The trim removed 9 bases at V and 3 bases at J, leaving 2 bases unmatched. Germline V gene sequence: CDR1 MNHNS, CDR2 SASEGT. The CDR3 runs 13 residues. DNA for the CDR3: TGTGCCAGGGGGGACAGGGGGACAGATACGCAGTATTTT. As protein: CARGDRGTDTQYF.

The chain joins TRBV28 to TRBJ1-1; 8 bases align to TRBD1. The CDR3 totals 19 residues. The V and J ends lost 3 bases and 0 bases, in that order; junction bases with no gene match: 15. Germline CDR1 and CDR2: MDHEN and SYDVKM. CDR3 DNA sequence: TGTGCCAGCAGTTTGCCAATAATCAGGGGGCTGGGAATGAACACTGAAGCTTTCTTT. It encodes CASSLPIIRGLGMNTEAFF.

The CDR3 DNA follows: TGCAGCGTCGCCTTGACAGGGGGCCCTGGAAACACCATATATTTT. This codes for CSVALTGGPGNTIYF. The chain couples TRBV29-1 to TRBJ1-3; TRBD1 matches 10 bases. With 6 bases clipped from V and 2 bases from J, the junction kept 7 bases outside the gene matches. The germline V gene encodes CDR1 SQVTM and CDR2 ANQGSEA. The CDR3 sequence is 15 residues long.